This T cell receptor beta chain came from a study of shared clonotypes between healthy human individuals. Terminally differentiated effector memory CD45RA+ cells were excluded by CCR7 positive selection of CD45RO-negative cells. DNA at around 200 ng, tens of thousands of T cell genomes, went into sorted-subset replicate PCRs. Method: immunoSEQ multiplex PCR; TCRdb's copy keeps in-frame clones and lacks some. The sample holds about 2,200,000 clones, just over 90% seen once. There are 15 residues in the CDR3. The V gene's germline CDR1 is MDHEN and CDR2 SYDVKM. V lost 5 bases and J 6 bases, leaving 20 bases between the germline ends. This clone appeared a single time.

This receptor was obtained from a man between 18 and 35 years old in good health. Some clones in this sample may be carry-over from other donors' samples. Sequenced material: naive CD8+ T cells from PBMCs. J is TRBJ2-7 and V is TRBV28; perhaps TRBD1 as D (5 bases). The CDR3 DNA is TGTGCCAGCAGTGTAAGGGGCCCCCCCCCTGGCGAGCAGTACTTC. Translation gives CASSVRGPPPGEQYF.